This T cell receptor beta chain was captured in a study of T-cell reconstitution after alpha-beta-depleted transplantation in children. Study conclusions and caveats: Expanded graft clones numbering several hundred reportedly gave rise to alpha-beta T cells about two months after transplant. The authors attributed T-cell counts and diversity one year after transplant mostly to newly produced T cells. The high TCRbeta diversity at day 60 in some patients came from surviving recipient T cells and thymic progenitors.

Turning to this clonotype: Antigen specificity is unknown.

Germline V CDR1 and CDR2: MNHEY, SVGAGI. The CDR3 length is 15 residues. V gave up 3 bases and J gave up 0 bases, with 12 bases separating them. As it was prepared, the TCRbeta library received unique molecular identifiers. TCRdb re-derived calls from the PCR reads in MiXCR, one entry per CDR3 protein. The sample lists 500,000 or so distinct CDR3 sequences, about an eighth seen once, with around 13% in the top ten. J is TRBJ2-7 and V is TRBV6-5; D uncertain. The clonotype comes from a female patient aged 2-10 years who had a stem cell transplant for aplastic anemia, so the T cells may come from the graft donor. This material consisted of PBMCs, mostly from graft donor cells, taken 180 days after TCRalphabeta/CD19-depleted stem cell transplant. The CDR3 region has the DNA TGTGCCAGCAGTTATTACGGCGACAACTCCTACGAGCAGTACTTC. The encoded protein is CASSYYGDNSYEQYF.